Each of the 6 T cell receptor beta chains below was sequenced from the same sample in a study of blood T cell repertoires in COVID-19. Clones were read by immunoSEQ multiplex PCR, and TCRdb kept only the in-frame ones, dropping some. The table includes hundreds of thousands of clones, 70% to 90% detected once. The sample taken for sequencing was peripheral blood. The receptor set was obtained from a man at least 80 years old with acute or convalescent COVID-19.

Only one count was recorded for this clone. The CDR3 is CASRRSGNTIYF. CDR3 DNA: TGTGCCAGCAGGCGCTCTGGAAACACCATATATTTT. V gene TRBV14 combines with J gene TRBJ1-3; D gene unclear. Trimming left V 6 bases short and J 0 bases short, with 3 bases between. Germline V gene sequence: CDR1 SGHDN, CDR2 FVKESK. CDR3 length equals 12 residues.

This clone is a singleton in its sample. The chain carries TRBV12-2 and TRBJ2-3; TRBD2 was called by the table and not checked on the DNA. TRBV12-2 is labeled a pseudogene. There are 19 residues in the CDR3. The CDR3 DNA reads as TGTGCAAGTCGCTTCCCAGGGGCCACTAGCGGGCAAAGCACAGATACGCAGTATTTT. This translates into CASRFPGATSGQSTDTQYF.

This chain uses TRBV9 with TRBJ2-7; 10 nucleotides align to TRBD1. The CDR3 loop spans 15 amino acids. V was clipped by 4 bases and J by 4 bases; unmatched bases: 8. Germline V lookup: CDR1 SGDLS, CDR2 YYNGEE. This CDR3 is CASSPRDRGWYEQYF. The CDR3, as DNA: TGTGCCAGCAGCCCCCGGGACAGGGGCTGGTACGAGCAGTACTTC.

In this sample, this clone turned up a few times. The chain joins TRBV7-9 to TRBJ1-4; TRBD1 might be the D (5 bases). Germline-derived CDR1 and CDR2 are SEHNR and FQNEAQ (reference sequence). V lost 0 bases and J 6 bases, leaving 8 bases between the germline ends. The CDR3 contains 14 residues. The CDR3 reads CASSLAGAHEKLFF. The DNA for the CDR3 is TGTGCCAGCAGCTTAGCAGGGGCCCATGAAAAACTGTTTTTT.

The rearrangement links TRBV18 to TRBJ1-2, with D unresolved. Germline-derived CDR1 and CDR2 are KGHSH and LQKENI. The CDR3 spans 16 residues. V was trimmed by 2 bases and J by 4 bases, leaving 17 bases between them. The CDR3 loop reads CASSPNSAVGGYGYTF. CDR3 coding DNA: TGTGCCAGCTCACCAAATTCCGCAGTAGGCGGCTATGGCTACACCTTC.

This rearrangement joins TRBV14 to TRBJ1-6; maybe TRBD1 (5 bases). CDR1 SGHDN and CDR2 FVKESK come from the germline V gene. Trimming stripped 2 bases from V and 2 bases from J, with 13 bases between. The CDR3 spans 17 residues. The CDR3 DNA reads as TGTGCCAGCAGCCAATTCCCCCCGGGGGCCTATAATTCACCCCTCCACTTT. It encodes CASSQFPPGAYNSPLHF.